The 22 T cell receptor beta chains below come from one sample, sequenced in a study of shared clonotypes between healthy human individuals. Repertoires were generated with immunoSEQ multiplex PCR, while TCRdb's copy carries only in-frame clones and drops some. The sample contains approximately 2,300,000 clones, about 90% of which appear only once. Sequenced input: naive CD4+ T cells from PBMCs. As to subset: CD45RA+ positively selected. The receptors shown here come from a man aged 18-30 years in good health. Some clones in this sample may be carry-over from other donors' samples.

This sequence joins TRBV19 and TRBJ1-2; 10 bases fit TRBD1. CDR3 length equals 17 residues. Germline V gene lookup returns CDR1 LNHDA and CDR2 SQIVND (reference sequence). V lost 7 bases and J lost 4; bases outside the gene matches: 15. The CDR3 spells CASTISSGTGVVYGYTF. The CDR3 bases are TGTGCCAGTACCATATCATCCGGGACAGGGGTCGTCTATGGCTACACCTTC. The whole variable domain, remainder taken from reference TRBV19 and TRBJ1-2, is DGGITQSPKYLFRKEGQNVTLSCEQNLNHDAMYWYRQDPGQGLRLIYYSQIVNDFQKGDIAEGYSVSREKKESFPLTVTSAQKNPTAFYLCASTISSGTGVVYGYTFGSGTRLTVV.

This chain uses TRBV7-3 with TRBJ2-1; D gene unclear. This CDR3 is 13 amino acids long. The V and J ends lost 5 bases and 5 bases respectively, with 10 bases between them. Looked up from germline, CDR1 is SGHTA and CDR2 is FQGTGA. The CDR3 DNA sequence: TGTGCCAGCAGCCCGCGCGTGGACAATGAGCAGTTCTTC. Translated, it gives CASSPRVDNEQFF.

About this clone: At the DNA level, this CDR3 is encoded by other sequences in the same sample as well. The V gene is TRBV18, the J gene TRBJ2-7, with TRBD1 matching over 9 bases. This CDR3 has 13 residues. The V gene end was trimmed by 2 bases and the J gene end by 6 bases; junction bases not matched to a gene: 2. Looked up from germline, CDR1 is KGHSH and CDR2 is LQKENI. The CDR3 loop is CASSPGQGSEQYF. CDR3 bases: TGTGCCAGCTCACCAGGACAGGGGAGCGAGCAGTACTTC.

Here the CDR3 DNA reads TGTGCCATCAGTGAGACCCCGGGACAGTTGATTGAAAAACTGTTTTTT. Protein product: CAISETPGQLIEKLFF. The chain couples TRBV10-3 to TRBJ1-4; TRBD1 matches 7 bases. V was clipped by 2 bases and J by 7 bases; unmatched bases: 10. The germline gives CDR1 ENHRY, CDR2 SYGVKD. This CDR3 is 16 amino acids long.

This rearrangement joins TRBV18 to TRBJ2-7; tentatively, D is TRBD2 (6 bases). In germline, CDR1 is KGHSH, CDR2 LQKENI. V lost 0 bases, J lost 8 bases, and 14 bases lay in between. CDR3 length: 14 residues. Written as DNA, the CDR3 is TGTGCCAGCTCACCACCGGAACCAGGAGGGAAGCAGTACTTC. It is translated as CASSPPEPGGKQYF.

The chain recombines TRBV28 with TRBJ2-7, with D perhaps TRBD1 (6 bases). Germline lookup yields CDR1 MDHEN and CDR2 SYDVKM. CDR3 length: 14 residues. V dropped 7 bases and J dropped 2 bases, with 15 bases sitting between them. CDR3 loop: CASNSPGDPYEQYF. The CDR3 DNA is TGTGCCAGCAACAGCCCAGGGGATCCCTACGAGCAGTACTTC.

CDR3 sequence: CASSSGTITDTQYF. The CDR3 DNA is TGCGCCAGCAGCTCCGGGACTATTACAGATACGCAGTATTTT. This sequence joins TRBV5-1 and TRBJ2-3; 7 nucleotides match TRBD2. This CDR3 is 14 amino acids long. The germline V gene has CDR1 SGHRS and CDR2 YFSETQ. The ends lost 3 bases at V and 3 bases at J; junction bases unmatched: 4.

The chain links TRBV19 to TRBJ2-3; D unclear. This CDR3 is built from 12 residues. The germline CDR1 and CDR2 sequences are LNHDA and SQIVND (reference sequence). This CDR3 is CAAGRRTDTQYF. The CDR3 DNA reads as TGTGCTGCCGGCCGCCGCACAGATACGCAGTATTTT.

In its sample, this clone was seen once. The chain uses TRBV21-1 and TRBJ2-7; the table assigns TRBD2, which was not confirmed against the DNA. TRBV21-1 is described as a pseudogene. The CDR3 is made up of 17 amino acids. DNA for the CDR3: TGTGCCAGCAGCAAATTGCCCGGGACTAGCGGGAGTGTCGAGCAGTACTTC. Its translation: CASSKLPGTSGSVEQYF.

The rearrangement links TRBV28 to TRBJ2-5; no definite D call. This CDR3 has 15 amino acids. The V gene's germline CDR1 is MDHEN and CDR2 SYDVKM. V was cut by 4 bases and J by 5 bases, with 17 bases left in between. Written as DNA, the CDR3 is TGTGCCAGCAGTTCCGACCATGGGGTTCGGGAGACCCAGTACTTC. This gives the protein CASSSDHGVRETQYF. The variable domain in full, with the rest retrieved from reference TRBV28 and TRBJ2-5, is DVKVTQSSRYLVKRTGEKVFLECVQDMDHENMFWYRQDPGLGLRLIYFSYDVKMKEKGDIPEGYSVSREKKERFSLILESASTNQTSMYLCASSSDHGVRETQYFGPGTRLLVL.

The J gene is TRBJ1-1, the V gene TRBV28; D possibly corresponds to TRBD1 (6 bases). Trimming shortened V by 6 bases and J by 5 bases, and 16 bases separated the two germline ends. The CDR3 has 14 amino acids. CDR1 MDHEN and CDR2 SYDVKM come from the germline V gene. CDR3 sequence (DNA): TGTGCCAGCAGCATTGGGGGGGGCTGGACTGAAGCTTTCTTT. It yields the protein CASSIGGGWTEAFF.

This clone was seen a single time. The chain joins TRBV29-1 to TRBJ1-1; D is perhaps TRBD1 (5 bases). This CDR3 contains 13 residues. V was clipped by 3 bases and J by 3 bases, with 11 bases between them. Per the germline V gene, CDR1 is SQVTM and CDR2 is ANQGSEA. CDR3 loop: CSVEGRVDTEAFF. CDR3 DNA: TGCAGCGTTGAGGGCAGGGTGGACACTGAAGCTTTCTTT.

The CDR3 loop is CASSGSPRFGYTF. CDR3 nucleotides: TGTGCCAGTTCGGGCAGCCCCAGGTTTGGCTACACCTTC. This chain connects TRBV27 to TRBJ1-2; D is uncertain. Germline V gives CDR1 MNHEY, CDR2 SMNVEV (reference sequence). Between the trimmed V and J ends, which lost 9 bases and 7 bases, there was a span of 18 bases. The CDR3 is made up of 13 amino acids.

To note about this clone: This specimen includes other DNA sequences encoding the same CDR3. This chain joins TRBV27 and TRBJ2-7; D may match TRBD1 or TRBD2 (5 bases each). Between the trimmed V and J ends, which lost 8 bases and 2 bases, there was a span of 13 bases. The length of the CDR3 is 13 residues. Germline V lookup: CDR1 MNHEY, CDR2 SMNVEV (reference sequence). This chain's CDR3 is CASSRDGTYEQYF. DNA of the CDR3: TGTGCCAGCTCGAGGGACGGAACCTACGAGCAGTACTTC.

V is TRBV28 and J is TRBJ1-2, with TRBD1 matching over 8 bases. This CDR3 contains 15 residues. Per the germline V gene, CDR1 is MDHEN and CDR2 is SYDVKM. The V gene end was trimmed by 6 bases and the J gene end by 3 bases; junction bases not matched to a gene: 9. CDR3 region: CASSPGQGDYYGYTF. CDR3 nucleotides: TGTGCCAGCAGCCCCGGACAGGGAGATTACTATGGCTACACCTTC.

The chain employs TRBV11-3 and TRBJ2-3; 7 bases line up with TRBD2. There are 13 residues in the CDR3. From germline, CDR1 is SGHNT and CDR2 YENEEA. The V segment lost 5 bases and the J segment 3 bases; nucleotides outside the gene matches: 2. The CDR3 protein is CASSGRATDTQYF. In DNA form, the CDR3 reads TGTGCCAGCAGCGGGAGGGCTACAGATACGCAGTATTTT.

This chain joins TRBV30 and TRBJ1-6; tentatively, D is TRBD1 (5 bases). Germline V lookup: CDR1 GTSNPN, CDR2 SVGIG (reference sequence). The CDR3 runs 13 residues. V lost 4 bases to trimming and J lost 8 bases, with 12 bases between them. The CDR3: CAWNDRPDSPLHF. CDR3 DNA sequence: TGTGCCTGGAACGACAGACCTGATTCACCCCTCCACTTT.

In the case of this clone: Sequence at one end of the junction differs from germline and may be a read error. The chain couples TRBV27 to TRBJ1-2; the D is unclear. Germline CDR1 reads MNHEY; CDR2 reads SMNVEV (reference sequence). This CDR3 has 9 amino acids. The CDR3 region has the DNA TGTGCCAGCAGTCCCGGGTCCGACTTC. This sequence encodes CASSPGSDF.

The V and J genes are TRBV5-1 and TRBJ2-1; maybe TRBD2 (5 bases). Trimming pared 5 bases from V and 3 bases from J, leaving 12 bases between. CDR1 is SGHRS, CDR2 YFSETQ, per germline. This CDR3 region has 14 residues. In nucleotides, the CDR3 is TGCGCCAGCAGTCCCGTCAGCGGCTACAATGAGCAGTTCTTC. This encodes CASSPVSGYNEQFF. Filled out from reference TRBV5-1 and TRBJ2-1, the complete variable domain reads KAGVTQTPRYLIKTRGQQVTLSCSPISGHRSVSWYQQTPGQGLQFLFEYFSETQRNKGNFPGRFSGRQFSNSRSEMNVSTLELGDSALYLCASSPVSGYNEQFFGPGTRLTVL.

This clone was detected once. V is TRBV5-1 and J is TRBJ1-1; the match to TRBD1 covers 9 bases. V gave up 4 bases and J gave up 0 bases; unmatched junction bases: 4. The germline V gene encodes CDR1 SGHRS and CDR2 YFSETQ. The CDR3 sequence is 15 residues long. CDR3 in DNA: TGCGCCAGCAGCCACGGACAGGGGATGAACACTGAAGCTTTCTTT. Amino acid sequence: CASSHGQGMNTEAFF.

The chain combines TRBV4-2 with TRBJ1-5; no clear D gene. V was shortened by 4 bases and J by 7 bases, with 11 bases between the two germline ends. Germline CDR1 is LGHNA and CDR2 is YNFKEQ. The CDR3 is made up of 13 amino acids. The CDR3: CASSLDGRQPQHF. The CDR3 region has the DNA TGTGCCAGCAGCCTTGACGGCAGGCAGCCCCAGCATTTT.

This clone was observed a single time. The chain combines TRBV28 with TRBJ1-1, with D possibly matching TRBD1 (6 bases). The CDR3 spans 13 residues. The germline V and J ends were trimmed by 6 bases and 2 bases, with 10 bases remaining between them. Germline V gene lookup returns CDR1 MDHEN and CDR2 SYDVKM. CDR3 loop: CASSGQPNTEAFF. The CDR3 nucleotides read TGTGCCAGCAGCGGACAGCCAAACACTGAAGCTTTCTTT.